The rows below give T cell receptor beta chains drawn from one sample of a study of blood T cells in healthy people across ages. MiXCR was run by TCRdb on the 5' RACE reads, yielding one entry per CDR3 protein. This sample has over 1,300,000 distinct CDR3 sequences; approximately 59% occur once, and the top ten carry under 8.5%. The material sequenced was blood. Receptors originate from a man aged 18 to 35 in good health. The CDR3 runs from the conserved cysteine through the conserved F or W. The D gene is left open where the match is weak. Clone size, where shown, is once, few, many, or a class for clones that have expanded.

few	TRBV13	NA	TRBJ2-7	CASSLGVGSYEQYF	TGTGCCAGCAGCTTAGGGGTGGGTTCCTACGAGCAGTACTTC
NA	TRBV15	TRBD1	TRBJ2-5	CATHGGQGSQETQYF	TGTGCCACCCACGGGGGACAGGGTTCCCAAGAGACCCAGTACTTC
few	TRBV9	TRBD1	TRBJ1-2	CASRGKEGTDGYTF	TGTGCCAGCAGAGGAAAGGAGGGGACAGATGGCTACACCTTC
NA	TRBV11-2	NA	TRBJ2-1	CASSLTQPTSYNEQFF	TGTGCCAGCAGCTTAACACAGCCAACCTCCTACAATGAGCAGTTCTTC
NA	TRBV7-6	NA	TRBJ2-3	CASSLGVLAPLRGTDTQYF	TGTGCCAGCAGCTTAGGGGTCCTAGCGCCCCTCAGGGGCACAGATACGCAGTATTTT
once	TRBV4-1	NA	TRBJ2-5	CASSQATGRETQYF	TGCGCCAGTAGCCAAGCGACAGGCCGGGAGACCCAGTACTTC
NA	TRBV6-5	TRBD1	TRBJ1-1	CASSYAPTGQTEAFF	TGTGCCAGCAGTTATGCCCCGACAGGGCAGACTGAAGCTTTCTTT
NA	TRBV6-5	NA	TRBJ1-1	CASSYSFLKMGNTEAFF	TGTGCCAGCAGTTACTCTTTCCTCAAGATGGGTAACACTGAAGCTTTCTTT
NA	TRBV5-1	NA	TRBJ2-2	CASSSGMAGELFF	TGCGCCAGCAGCTCGGGGATGGCCGGGGAGCTGTTTTTT
NA	TRBV7-2	NA	TRBJ1-5	CASSFRDNQPQHF	TGTGCCAGCAGCTTCAGGGACAATCAGCCCCAGCATTTT
NA	TRBV27	NA	TRBJ1-2	CASSLSSGRYGYTF	TGTGCCAGCAGTTTATCGTCAGGGCGCTATGGCTACACCTTC
NA	TRBV29-1	NA	TRBJ2-5	CSVVPRGLGETQYF	TGCAGCGTCGTCCCACGGGGGTTAGGAGAGACCCAGTACTTC
NA	TRBV7-2	TRBD2	TRBJ2-1	CASSPRTSGSSPNEQFF	TGTGCCAGCAGCCCCCGGACTAGCGGGAGTTCCCCCAATGAGCAGTTCTTC
NA	TRBV3-1	NA	TRBJ2-1	CASSRDYLEPFF	TGTGCCAGCAGCCGTGATTACTTGGAACCGTTCTTC
NA	TRBV7-6	TRBD2	TRBJ2-1	CASSLQRGDFSYNEQFF	TGTGCCAGCAGCTTACAGCGGGGGGACTTCTCCTACAATGAGCAGTTCTTC
NA	TRBV4-1	NA	TRBJ1-2	CASSQEGTAYYGYTF	TGCGCCAGCAGCCAAGAAGGGACCGCATACTATGGCTACACCTTC
NA	TRBV7-6	TRBD2	TRBJ2-7	CASSDLAGVSYEQYF	TGTGCCAGCAGCGATCTAGCGGGAGTTTCCTACGAGCAGTACTTC
once	TRBV12-3/TRBV12-4	TRBD2	TRBJ2-7	CASRGGLAGYEQYF	TGTGCCAGCAGGGGGGGACTAGCGGGCTACGAGCAGTACTTC
NA	TRBV28	NA	TRBJ1-1	CASSSPSGVGAEAFF	TGTGCCAGCAGTTCCCCGTCTGGGGTCGGGGCTGAAGCTTTCTTT
NA	TRBV7-6	NA	TRBJ1-1	CASSSEWDTEAFF	TGTGCCAGCAGCTCCGAGTGGGACACTGAAGCTTTCTTT
NA	TRBV29-1	NA	TRBJ2-3	CSVPRSSTSTDTQYF	TGCAGCGTCCCCCGATCTTCTACTAGCACAGATACGCAGTATTTT
NA	TRBV20-1	NA	TRBJ2-1	CSGLKSSYNEQFF	TGCAGTGGGTTGAAAAGCTCCTACAATGAGCAGTTCTTC
NA	TRBV7-6	NA	TRBJ2-3	CASSLGGAEGDTQYF	TGTGCCAGCAGCTTAGGGGGAGCCGAAGGGGATACGCAGTATTTT
NA	TRBV29-1	NA	TRBJ1-1	CSVTFMNAEAFF	TGCAGCGTTACATTCATGAACGCTGAAGCTTTCTTT
NA	TRBV4-1	TRBD2	TRBJ2-7	CASSQDAPGGSSYEQYF	TGCGCCAGCAGCCAAGATGCACCGGGGGGGAGCTCCTACGAGCAGTACTTC
few	TRBV20-1	NA	TRBJ2-7	CSATGSTGTIGEQYF	TGCAGTGCTACCGGATCTACCGGGACAATCGGCGAGCAGTACTTC
NA	TRBV5-5	NA	TRBJ2-7	CARLRYEQYF	TGTGCCAGGTTGCGTTACGAGCAGTACTTC
NA	TRBV11-2	NA	TRBJ2-1	CASSTRLDSYNEQFF	TGTGCCAGCAGCACTAGACTAGACTCCTACAATGAGCAGTTCTTC
NA	TRBV28	NA	TRBJ1-4	CASSLPTTGEKLFF	TGTGCCAGCAGTCTCCCAACGACCGGCGAAAAACTGTTTTTT
NA	TRBV14	NA	TRBJ1-1	CASSQGGSNTEAFF	TGTGCCAGCAGCCAAGGAGGCTCGAACACTGAAGCTTTCTTT
NA	TRBV5-1	NA	TRBJ2-3	CASSLGTGTSTDTQYF	TGCGCCAGCAGCTTGGGCACAGGGACAAGCACAGATACGCAGTATTTT
NA	TRBV5-1	TRBD2	TRBJ2-1	CASTHLQAGSSYNEQFF	TGCGCCAGCACCCACTTGCAAGCGGGAAGCTCCTACAATGAGCAGTTCTTC
NA	TRBV3-1	NA	TRBJ2-1	CASSQDIAGLGYNEQFF	TGTGCCAGCAGCCAAGATATTGCGGGATTGGGTTACAATGAGCAGTTCTTC